This TCR beta chain was sequenced in a study of cytomegalovirus exposure and HLA in healthy donors. The wider study: Earlier results showed roughly 120 million unique TCR beta sequences derived from around 170 million T cells. Study-wide findings and caveats: A few CMV-associated chains proved CMV antigen-specific in vitro. It was 150 or so TCR beta chains that were listed as cytomegalovirus-associated.

This PCR relied on a set of 60 Vbeta primers and 13 Jbeta primers. Clones were read by immunoSEQ multiplex PCR, and TCRdb kept only the in-frame ones, dropping some. This sample has some 140,000 clones, with under 85% found just once. As concerns this clone: Its antigen is currently unknown.

The receptor was isolated from a man aged 18 to 29 in good health and CMV-seronegative. Sequences were obtained from PBMCs.

CDR3 nucleotide sequence: TGTGCCAGCAGCCACGACAGGGGGCAGCGGGGCTACACCTTC. This codes for CASSHDRGQRGYTF. The chain has TRBV28 and TRBJ1-2; the match to TRBD1 covers 10 bases. This CDR3 has 14 residues. Germline V lookup: CDR1 MDHEN, CDR2 SYDVKM. V gave up 6 bases and J gave up 8 bases; unmatched junction bases: 9.